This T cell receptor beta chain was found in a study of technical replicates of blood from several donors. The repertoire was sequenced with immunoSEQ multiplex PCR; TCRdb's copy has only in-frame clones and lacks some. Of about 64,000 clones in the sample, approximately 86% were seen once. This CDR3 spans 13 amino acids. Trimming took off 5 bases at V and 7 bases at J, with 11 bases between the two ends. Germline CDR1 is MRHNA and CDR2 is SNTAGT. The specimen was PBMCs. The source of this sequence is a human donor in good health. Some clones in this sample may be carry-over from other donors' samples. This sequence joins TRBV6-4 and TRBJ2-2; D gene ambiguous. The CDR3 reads CASSFEPNGELFF. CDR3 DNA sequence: TGTGCCAGCAGTTTCGAACCTAACGGGGAGCTGTTTTTT.